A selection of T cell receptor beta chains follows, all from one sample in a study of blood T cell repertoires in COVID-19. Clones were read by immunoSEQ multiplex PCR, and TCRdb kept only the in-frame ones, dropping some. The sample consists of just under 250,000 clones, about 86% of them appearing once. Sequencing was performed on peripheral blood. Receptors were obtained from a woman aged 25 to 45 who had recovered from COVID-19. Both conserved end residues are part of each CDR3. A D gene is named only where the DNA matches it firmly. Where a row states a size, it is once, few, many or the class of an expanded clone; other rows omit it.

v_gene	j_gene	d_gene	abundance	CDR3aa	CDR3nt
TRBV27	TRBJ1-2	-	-	CASSFLGGKYGYTF	TGTGCCAGCAGTTTCCTTGGAGGGAAGTATGGCTACACCTTC
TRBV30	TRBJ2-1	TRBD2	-	CAWRSSGGRDEQFF	TGTGCCTGGAGATCTAGCGGGGGGAGAGATGAGCAGTTCTTC
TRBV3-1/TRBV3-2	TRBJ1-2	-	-	CASSPFLEGYGYTF	TGTGCCAGCAGCCCATTCCTCGAGGGCTATGGCTACACCTTC
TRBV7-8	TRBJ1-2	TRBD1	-	CASSLGGTGGGYTF	TGTGCCAGCAGCTTAGGGGGGACAGGGGGCGGCTACACCTTC
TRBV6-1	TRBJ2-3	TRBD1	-	CASSGQGQPNTDTQYF	TGTGCCAGCAGTGGGCAGGGACAGCCAAACACAGATACGCAGTATTTT
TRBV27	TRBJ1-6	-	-	CASKGQFNSPLHF	TGTGCCAGCAAAGGACAGTTCAATTCACCCCTCCACTTT
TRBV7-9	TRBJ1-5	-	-	CASSPPSGPNQPQHF	TGTGCCAGCAGCCCCCCTTCAGGGCCCAATCAGCCCCAGCATTTT
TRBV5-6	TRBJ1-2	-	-	CASSFGWGPVDGYTF	TGTGCCAGCAGCTTCGGGTGGGGGCCAGTGGATGGCTACACCTTC
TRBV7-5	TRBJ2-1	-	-	CVRSRLAGPSYNEQFF	TGTGTCAGAAGCCGTCTAGCGGGGCCCTCCTACAATGAGCAGTTCTTC
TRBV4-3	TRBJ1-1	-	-	CASSQAHSLNTEAFF	TGCGCCAGCAGCCAAGCACACAGTTTGAACACTGAAGCTTTCTTT
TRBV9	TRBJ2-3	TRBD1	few	CASAAGTGWLYTQYF	TGTGCCAGCGCAGCTGGGACAGGCTGGTTGTATACGCAGTATTTT
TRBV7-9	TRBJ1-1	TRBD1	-	CASSFPGQGSNTEAFF	TGTGCCAGCAGCTTCCCGGGACAGGGCTCGAACACTGAAGCTTTCTTT
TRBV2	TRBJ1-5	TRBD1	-	CASSATGKEEPQHF	TGTGCCAGCAGTGCGACAGGGAAAGAGGAGCCCCAGCATTTT
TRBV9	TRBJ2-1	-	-	CASSVAGGNANNEQFF	TGTGCCAGCAGCGTAGCAGGAGGGAACGCGAACAATGAGCAGTTCTTC
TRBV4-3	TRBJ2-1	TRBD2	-	CASSQASGGIDEQFF	TGCGCCAGCAGCCAAGCTAGCGGGGGGATTGATGAGCAGTTCTTC
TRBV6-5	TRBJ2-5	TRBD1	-	CASSPHGDRGETQYF	TGTGCCAGCAGCCCCCACGGGGACAGAGGAGAGACCCAGTACTTC